This entry is about one T cell receptor beta chain. Its antigen specificity is not known. No qualities accompany the bases; no much larger clone lies one base away. This record belongs to a study of blood T cell repertoires in COVID-19 (dated by TCRdb to the early 2020s). Background for the entire study: Collaborator samples came from the United States, Italy and Spain and covered acute and convalescent phases of COVID-19. Samples came from the ongoing ImmuneRACE study (first 160 participants) plus 1,254 subjects from 6 global collaborators. The repertoires were made available in a free public database intended to serve as a resource for research on the immune response to SARS-CoV-2. The prospective study material was composed of cDNA or gDNA derived from T cells, B-cell-depleted T cells, or PBMCs. A de-identified subject ID, COVID-19 status, age in years and sex were almost always included in the sample metadata. Deeply sampled blood TCRbeta repertoires from subjects exposed to, actively infected with, or recovered from COVID-19 were included in the dataset. Where available, HLA class I and class II types were taken from metadata supplied by the sample provider and were not determined by assay-based typing.

TCRbeta CDR3 regions were amplified from genomic DNA using the immunoSEQ Assay, a bias-controlled multiplex PCR. The original pipeline was this. Within the assay, amplification of reference gene primers was used to estimate how many nucleated cells each sample contained. Sequence reads were collapsed and filtered to measure the absolute abundance of every unique TCRbeta CDR3 rearrangement. For each sample, productive Simpson clonality was calculated as the square root of Simpson's diversity index over productive rearrangements. Sourced from immuneACCESS, this table was stored by TCRdb with only in-frame sequences that have V and J called. A share of the clones is absent; for the studies checked, an unresolved V gene accounts for under half, and the remainder has no known explanation. V, J and clone size were drawn from that table, and D and trimming were deduced from the DNA. This sample gives over 250,000 clones in total; 70% to 75% of them show up just once. 3% to 3.5% of the sample belongs to the ten largest clones.

Collaborating institutions collected whole blood in K2EDTA tubes following their own protocols. For TCRbeta analysis, collaborators shipped samples as frozen whole blood, isolated PBMCs, or DNA extracted from either of those sample types. The paper's findings and limits, for the study overall: The amount of clinical and demographic metadata varied by source and participant and was provided uncurated.

The material sequenced was peripheral blood. The clonotype was recovered from a woman older than 75 with acute or convalescent COVID-19.

At the DNA level, the sequence is TGTGCCAGCAGTAACCGTCGGTTTTATGGCTACACCTTC. Its protein product is CASSNRRFYGYTF. Recombination connected TRBV27 to TRBJ1-2; the D gene cannot be named for sure. As encoded in the germline V gene (reference sequence), CDR1 is MNHEY while CDR2 is SMNVEV. The CDR3 has 13 amino acids, counting the end cysteine and phenylalanine. Solely the CDR3 DNA is kept, with 39 bases framed from the first base. V gives up 5 bases and J gives up 5 bases, and the segment between their germline ends measures 12 bases.